This passage covers 30 T cell receptor beta chains from one sample sequenced in a study of T cell responses to AZD1222 COVID-19 vaccine. Clones were read by immunoSEQ multiplex PCR, and TCRdb kept only the in-frame ones, dropping some. Counted here are some 120,000 clones, around nine tenths occurring once; the ten biggest clones make up approximately 7.6%. The sample was peripheral blood, taken on day 0 of AZD1222 vaccination. Receptors were obtained from an adult in good health.

The V gene is TRBV28, the J gene TRBJ1-2; D may be TRBD1 (6 bases). Trimming left V 7 bases short and J 7 bases short, with 25 bases between. CDR3 length: 16 amino acids. Germline V gene lookup returns CDR1 MDHEN and CDR2 SYDVKM. CDR3 sequence: CASTSGDTPGKIGYTF. In nucleotides, the CDR3 is TGTGCCAGCACCTCGGGGGACACTCCCGGAAAAATTGGCTACACCTTC.

The chain links TRBV2 to TRBJ1-5; TRBD1 might be the D (6 bases). The germline CDR1 and CDR2 sequences are SNHLY and FYNNEI. Trimming shortened V by 3 bases and J by 6 bases, and 12 bases separated the two germline ends. The CDR3 is made up of 14 amino acids. This CDR3 reads CASSEEQGGQPQHF. CDR3 coding DNA: TGTGCCAGCAGTGAGGAACAGGGTGGTCAGCCCCAGCATTTT. Looking up the rest from reference TRBV2 and TRBJ1-5 gives the full variable domain: EPEVTQTPSHQVTQMGQEVILRCVPISNHLYFYWYRQILGQKVEFLVSFYNNEISEKSEIFDDQFSVERPDGSNFTLKIRSTKLEDSAMYFCASSEEQGGQPQHFGDGTRLSIL.

The chain recombines TRBV18 with TRBJ2-3; 12 bases are shared with TRBD2. Germline assignment: CDR1 KGHSH and CDR2 LQKENI. V trimming: 4 bases; J trimming: 6 bases; junction bases outside the gene matches: 5. This CDR3 is 15 amino acids long. In DNA form, the CDR3 reads TGTGCCAGCTCACGACTAGCGGGAGAGAGCGATACGCAGTATTTT. Amino acids: CASSRLAGESDTQYF.

The V call is TRBV18, the J call TRBJ1-5; D remains ambiguous. With 0 bases removed from V and 6 bases from J, the gap between germline ends came to 6 bases. The CDR3 runs to 13 residues. The germline V gene has CDR1 KGHSH and CDR2 LQKENI. The CDR3 here is CASSPPSGQPQHF. CDR3 DNA: TGTGCCAGCTCACCACCGTCGGGTCAGCCCCAGCATTTT.

This chain joins TRBV6-2 or TRBV6-3 and TRBJ2-7; 9 bases map to TRBD2. The germline CDR1 and CDR2 sequences are MNHEY and SVGEGT. This CDR3 is built from 17 residues. V trimming: 2 bases; J trimming: 4 bases; junction bases outside the gene matches: 12. The CDR3 loop reads CASSYPAGSGSGYEQYF. CDR3 bases: TGTGCCAGCAGTTACCCCGCCGGTAGCGGGAGTGGTTACGAGCAGTACTTC.

V is TRBV16 and J is TRBJ1-1, with D unclear. Germline CDR1 is KGHSY and CDR2 is FQNENV. The V end lost 0 bases, the J end lost 3 bases, and 8 bases lay between the germline ends. CDR3 length: 14 residues. The CDR3 is CASSQSYGDTEAFF. The CDR3 nucleotides read TGTGCCAGCAGCCAATCTTACGGGGACACTGAAGCTTTCTTT. The complete variable domain, with remaining parts taken from reference TRBV16 and TRBJ1-1, reads GEEVAQTPKHLVRGEGQKAKLYCAPIKGHSYVFWYQQVLKNEFKFLISFQNENVFDETGMPKERFSAKCLPNSPCSLEIQATKLEDSAVYFCASSQSYGDTEAFFGQGTRLTVV.

The genes are TRBV18 and TRBJ1-2; D is ambiguous. Trimming stripped 1 base from V and 1 base from J, with 7 bases between. Looked up from germline, CDR1 is KGHSH and CDR2 is LQKENI. The CDR3 contains 14 residues. CDR3 in amino acids: CASSPLKGNYGYTF. CDR3 coding DNA: TGTGCCAGCTCACCACTTAAGGGTAACTATGGCTACACCTTC.

V and J are TRBV11-2 and TRBJ2-1; tentatively, D is TRBD2 (6 bases). The V end was cut by 3 bases, the J end by 1 base, with 10 bases between. In germline, CDR1 is SGHAT, CDR2 FQNNGV. The CDR3 extends over 15 amino acids. The CDR3 region is CASSLGRESYNEQFF. CDR3 nucleotide sequence: TGTGCCAGCAGCTTGGGGCGGGAATCCTACAATGAGCAGTTCTTC.

The chain links TRBV6-2 or TRBV6-3 to TRBJ1-2, with D unresolved. The CDR3 has 14 amino acids. CDR1 and CDR2 from the germline V gene are MNHEY and SVGEGT. The V end was cut by 3 bases, the J end by 4 bases, with 12 bases between. The CDR3 coding sequence is TGTGCCAGCAGTTATTTCACAGAGTCCTATGGCTACACCTTC. It translates to CASSYFTESYGYTF.

This sequence joins TRBV6-1 and TRBJ1-6; no firm D call. In germline, CDR1 is MNHNS, CDR2 SASEGT. The CDR3 is 14 residues long. V dropped 6 bases and J dropped 7 bases, with 13 bases sitting between them. CDR3 residues: CASSKGSTNSPLHF. The CDR3 DNA is TGTGCCAGCAGCAAGGGAAGTACAAATTCACCCCTCCACTTT.

This chain connects TRBV6-5 to TRBJ1-1, with TRBD1 as a possible D gene (5 bases). The germline gives CDR1 MNHEY, CDR2 SVGAGI. The length of the CDR3 is 15 residues. The V gene lost 3 bases and the J gene lost 0 bases, with 11 bases spanning the gap. CDR3 coding DNA: TGTGCCAGCAGTTATGGGGGACCAATGAACACTGAAGCTTTCTTT. Amino acid sequence: CASSYGGPMNTEAFF.

The chain uses TRBV6-5 and TRBJ1-2, with TRBD1 as a possible D gene (6 bases). This CDR3 is 16 amino acids long. Trimming removed 2 bases at V and 6 bases at J, with 19 bases between. Germline values: CDR1 MNHEY, CDR2 SVGAGI. The CDR3 reads CASSYTSGQPRNGYTF. In nucleotides, the CDR3 is TGTGCCAGCAGTTACACCTCAGGACAGCCTAGGAATGGCTACACCTTC.

The V gene is TRBV6-5, the J gene TRBJ2-6; D unclear. The CDR3 covers 13 residues. The ends were cut back, 9 bases at V and 0 bases at J, with 6 bases in the middle. Germline assignment: CDR1 MNHEY and CDR2 SVGAGI. The CDR3 loop is CASIASGANVLTF. The CDR3 DNA is TGTGCCAGTATTGCCTCTGGGGCCAACGTCCTGACTTTC.

This chain links TRBV29-1 with TRBJ1-1; TRBD1 might be the D (6 bases). This CDR3 is 13 amino acids long. CDR1 and CDR2 (germline): SQVTM, ANQGSEA. Trimming took 7 bases from V and 0 from J, leaving 12 bases between them. CDR3 amino acids: CSALQGLNTEAFF. In nucleotides, the CDR3 is TGCAGCGCACTACAGGGACTGAACACTGAAGCTTTCTTT. Drawing the rest from reference TRBV29-1 and TRBJ1-1, the complete variable domain is SAVISQKPSRDICQRGTSLTIQCQVDSQVTMMFWYRQQPGQSLTLIATANQGSEATYESGFVIDKFPISRPNLTFSTLTVSNMSPEDSSIYLCSALQGLNTEAFFGQGTRLTVV.

The chain combines TRBV10-3 with TRBJ2-1; D not resolved. V lost 3 bases and J lost 6, with 9 bases in between. This CDR3 region has 13 residues. The germline V gene encodes CDR1 ENHRY and CDR2 SYGVKD. CDR3 region: CAISEIAVNEQFF. The CDR3 nucleotides are TGTGCCATCAGTGAAATAGCTGTCAATGAGCAGTTCTTC.

This chain uses TRBV5-1 with TRBJ1-6, with D hard to call. V was pared by 1 base and J by 10 bases, with 18 bases between. CDR1 and CDR2 (germline): SGHRS, YFSETQ. CDR3 length: 16 amino acids. The CDR3 DNA is TGCGCCAGCAGCTTGAAAGAGGCCCCTGTGGGCTCACCCCTCCACTTT. Encoded protein: CASSLKEAPVGSPLHF.

V gene TRBV10-1 combines with J gene TRBJ1-1, with D maybe TRBD1 (5 bases). The CDR3 has 16 residues. CDR1 is WNHNN and CDR2 is SYGVQD in the germline V gene (reference sequence). Trimming pared 0 bases from V and 1 base from J, leaving 12 bases between. CDR3 amino acids: CASSESGAGRNTEAFF. In DNA, the CDR3 is TGCGCCAGCAGTGAGTCTGGGGCAGGCCGGAACACTGAAGCTTTCTTT.

The chain links TRBV5-1 to TRBJ1-1; no firm D call. Trimming shortened V by 0 bases and J by 1 base, and 7 bases separated the two germline ends. Germline V gene lookup returns CDR1 SGHRS and CDR2 YFSETQ. The CDR3 covers 14 residues. The CDR3 region is CASSLDSTNTEAFF. DNA of the CDR3: TGCGCCAGCAGCTTGGACAGCACGAACACTGAAGCTTTCTTT.

The genes are TRBV5-6 and TRBJ1-5; D call uncertain. This CDR3 is 13 amino acids long. CDR1 SGHDT and CDR2 YYEEEE come from the germline V gene. V dropped 1 base and J dropped 4 bases, with 6 bases sitting between them. The DNA of the CDR3 is TGTGCCAGCAGCTTGTCGGGAAATCAGCCCCAGCATTTT. This sequence encodes CASSLSGNQPQHF.

This clone is a singleton in its sample. This rearrangement joins TRBV10-3 to TRBJ2-7; 16 positions agree with TRBD2. Per germline, CDR1 ENHRY and CDR2 SYGVKD. V lost 4 bases, J lost 4 bases, and 7 bases stayed unmatched. CDR3 length: 17 amino acids. CDR3 region: CAISASGTSGRGYEQYF. The DNA for the CDR3 is TGTGCCATCAGTGCCTCCGGGACTAGCGGGAGGGGGTACGAGCAGTACTTC.

This clone has a single count. The chain recombines TRBV21-1 with TRBJ2-7; TRBD1 is the table's D call and was not checked against the DNA. TRBV21-1 is noted as a pseudogene. CDR3 length equals 15 residues. CDR3 amino acids: CASSKARQGTYEQYF. CDR3 coding DNA: TGTGCCAGCAGCAAAGCTAGACAGGGGACCTACGAGCAGTACTTC.

The gene calls are TRBV15 and TRBJ1-5; 12 bases are shared with TRBD1. The CDR3 extends over 15 amino acids. Trimming cost V 6 bases and J 6 bases; bases outside gene matches: 6. Germline CDR1 LNHNV, CDR2 YYDKDF (reference sequence). The CDR3 is CATRMGQGAGQPQHF. As DNA, the CDR3 is TGTGCCACCAGAATGGGACAGGGGGCGGGTCAGCCCCAGCATTTT. Based on the CDR3 plus reference TRBV15 and TRBJ1-5, the full variable domain is DAMVIQNPRYQVTQFGKPVTLSCSQTLNHNVMYWYQQKSSQAPKLLFHYYDKDFNNEADTPDNFQSRRPNTSFCFLDIRSPGLGDTAMYLCATRMGQGAGQPQHFGDGTRLSIL.

This chain links TRBV28 with TRBJ2-1, with D uncertain. The CDR3 sequence is 14 residues long. From germline, CDR1 is MDHEN and CDR2 SYDVKM. V lost 7 bases and J 0 bases, leaving 10 bases between the germline ends. CDR3 nucleotide sequence: TGTGCCAGCAACCCGGACGGCTCCTACAATGAGCAGTTCTTC. Its translation: CASNPDGSYNEQFF.

V usage is TRBV7-3 and J usage is TRBJ2-2; 8 bases fit TRBD1. Germline loops: CDR1 SGHTA, CDR2 FQGTGA. V was pared by 2 bases and J by 5 bases, with 4 bases of the junction left unmatched. The CDR3 totals 15 residues. The CDR3 bases are TGTGCCAGCAGCTTACAGGGGGCTGGAACCGGGGAGCTGTTTTTT. Encoded protein: CASSLQGAGTGELFF.

The count of this clone is one. The chain combines TRBV5-1 with TRBJ2-3; the match to TRBD2 covers 12 bases. There are 15 residues in the CDR3. The germline V gene has CDR1 SGHRS and CDR2 YFSETQ. The V gene end was trimmed by 5 bases and the J gene end by 1 base; junction bases not matched to a gene: 2. The CDR3 protein is CASSRLAGGTDTQYF. The CDR3 nucleotides are TGCGCCAGCAGTCGACTAGCGGGAGGCACAGATACGCAGTATTTT.

The chain is built from TRBV4-3 and TRBJ2-3; possibly TRBD1 or TRBD2 for D (5 bases each). The V end was cut by 3 bases, the J end by 4 bases, with 11 bases between. The CDR3 extends over 14 amino acids. Per the germline V gene, CDR1 is LGHNA and CDR2 is YSLEER. The chain's CDR3 is CASSHPGRADTQYF. The CDR3, as DNA: TGCGCCAGCAGCCACCCAGGGAGAGCAGATACGCAGTATTTT.

The CDR3 DNA reads as TGTGCCAGCAGTGAGGCGCCGGACAATGAGCAGTTCTTC. As protein: CASSEAPDNEQFF. The J gene is TRBJ2-1, the V gene TRBV6-1; D ambiguous. Trimming removed 3 bases at V and 5 bases at J, with 8 bases between. This CDR3 comprises 13 residues. Per germline, CDR1 MNHNS and CDR2 SASEGT.

This chain connects TRBV5-8 to TRBJ1-2; D unresolved. The germline CDR1 and CDR2 sequences are SGHTS and YDEGEE. Trimming stripped 2 bases from V and 4 bases from J, with 12 bases between. The CDR3 totals 14 residues. CDR3 in amino acids: CASSFIQPPYGYTF. CDR3 sequence (DNA): TGTGCCAGCAGCTTTATCCAGCCTCCCTATGGCTACACCTTC.

The chain joins TRBV5-6 to TRBJ2-5, with 8 bases lining up with TRBD2. J lost 6 bases, V lost 1 base, and 11 bases had no gene match. The CDR3 is made up of 16 amino acids. Per germline, CDR1 SGHDT and CDR2 YYEEEE. The CDR3 sequence is CASSLRSGSIPKTQYF. As DNA, the CDR3 is TGTGCCAGCAGCTTGAGAAGCGGGAGCATTCCGAAGACCCAGTACTTC.

The count of this clone is one. The chain combines TRBV19 with TRBJ1-1; D gene ambiguous. The CDR3 runs 13 residues. The ends were cut back, 2 bases at V and 8 bases at J, with 12 bases in the middle. Per germline, CDR1 LNHDA and CDR2 SQIVND (reference sequence). For the CDR3, the DNA is TGTGCCAGTAGTATAAATAAGGACGGCGAAGCTTTCTTT. The encoded protein is CASSINKDGEAFF.